Given below is one TCR beta chain in context. This entry comes from a study of T cells after yellow fever vaccination. Overall study: With SMART-Seq v4 Ultra Low Input, the fractions containing low cell numbers were prepared. Study-level results: The booster saw the reappearance of most primary-vaccination clones (about 95% CD4, about 90% CD8). Faster peaking, at day 5 versus 15, marked a secondary response that was weaker.

TCRdb redid the calling of the 5' RACE reads with MiXCR, one entry per CDR3 protein. The data show more than 75,000 distinct CDR3 sequences, approximately 9% seen once. Deletions cut 6 bases from V and 9 bases from J, with 9 bases between. The CDR3 consists of 11 residues. CDR1 SGHNT and CDR2 YYREEE come from the germline V gene (reference sequence). The rearrangement joins TRBV5-4 to TRBJ1-4; unclear D gene. The sample was CD8+ T cells not binding an NS4B(214-222) dextramer, sorted from PBMCs, taken roughly 15 days after the first yellow fever vaccination. The receptor's source is a man aged 18 to 30 who received the YFV17D yellow fever vaccine. CDR3 region: CASNSGKKLFF. The CDR3, as DNA: TGTGCCAGCAATTCGGGGAAAAAACTGTTTTTT. Full variable domain (rest looked up from reference TRBV5-4 and TRBJ1-4): ETGVTQSPTHLIKTRGQQVTLRCSSQSGHNTVSWYQQALGQGPQFIFQYYREEENGRGNFPPRFSGLQFPNYSSELNVNALELDDSALYLCASNSGKKLFFGSGTQLSVL.